Each of the 20 T cell receptor beta chains below was sequenced from the same sample in a study of T cells in Graves' hyperthyroidism and ophthalmopathy. Amplified TCR beta CDR3 regions came from RNA transcripts. The primer set for the first-round RT-PCR of the TCR CDR3 was HTBI. Each CDR3 protein is one row after TCRdb ran MiXCR on the multiplex PCR reads. The sample contains around 690,000 distinct CDR3 sequences, under 25% of which appear only once. The sample taken for sequencing was blood. The receptors here all came from a man aged 30 to 39 with Graves' ophthalmopathy.

Only a few counts were recorded for this clonotype. DNA for the CDR3: TGTGCCAGCAAGGAGGATACTGAAGCTTTCTTT. This encodes CASKEDTEAFF. V and J are TRBV6-1 and TRBJ1-1; D is ambiguous. V dropped 7 bases and J dropped 5 bases, with 8 bases sitting between them. CDR3 size: 11 residues. CDR1 is MNHNS and CDR2 is SASEGT in the germline V gene.

For this clonotype: This sequence may be a read error, since a much larger clone differs from it by one base. The V and J genes are TRBV7-9 and TRBJ2-5; 7 nucleotides agree with TRBD1. The CDR3 extends over 15 amino acids. The V gene end was trimmed by 5 bases and the J gene end by 6 bases; junction bases not matched to a gene: 12. Germline assignment: CDR1 SEHNR and CDR2 FQNEAQ (reference sequence). CDR3 DNA sequence: TGTGCCAGCAGCCCCTGTGTAGGGGGCGTAAAGACCCAGTACTTC. Translating gives CASSPCVGGVKTQYF.

For this clonotype: Possible read error: a much larger clone is one base away. It is likely a read error, because the conserved phenylalanine at the end of the CDR3 is missing. V usage is TRBV7-2 and J usage is TRBJ2-5; D is unclear. This CDR3 contains 17 residues. Germline V gene lookup returns CDR1 SGHTA and CDR2 FQGNSA. V lost 1 base and J 4 bases, leaving 19 bases between the germline ends. CDR3 loop: CASSLETFIPGLETQYS. CDR3 DNA: TGTGCCAGCAGCTTAGAGACCTTTATACCGGGCCTAGAGACCCAGTACTCC.

The V and J genes are TRBV13 and TRBJ2-2, with 9 bases that match TRBD2. The CDR3 runs to 17 residues. The germline V gene has CDR1 PRHDT and CDR2 FYEKMQ (reference sequence). After removal of 1 base from V and 4 bases from J, the junction contained 7 bases not matched to a gene. The CDR3 DNA is TGTGCCAGCAGCTTAGTCTCAGCGGGAGGTACCACCGGGGAGCTGTTTTTT. Its translation: CASSLVSAGGTTGELFF.

The chain joins TRBV7-9 to TRBJ2-2; TRBD2 might be the D (6 bases). The CDR3 spans 13 residues. In germline, CDR1 is SEHNR, CDR2 FQNEAQ (reference sequence). V lost 7 bases and J 4 bases, leaving 10 bases between the germline ends. In DNA form, the CDR3 reads TGTGCCAGCACCCGGGGGACCACCGGGGAGCTGTTTTTT. Its translation: CASTRGTTGELFF.

This clonotype was found a few times. The CDR3 DNA reads TGTGCCAGCAGTGAACGGGACTCGCCCACCTACAATGAGCAGTTCTTC. Amino acid sequence: CASSERDSPTYNEQFF. V and J are TRBV6-1 and TRBJ2-1; possible D gene TRBD2, 6 bases. The length of the CDR3 is 16 residues. CDR1 is MNHNS and CDR2 is SASEGT in the germline V gene. The V end was cut by 2 bases, the J end by 2 bases, with 13 bases between.

The CDR3 DNA sequence: TGCAGCGTTGTGTCGGGAGTTTACAATGAGCAGTTCTTC. Amino acids: CSVVSGVYNEQFF. This rearrangement joins TRBV29-1 to TRBJ2-1, with D perhaps TRBD2 (6 bases). Deletions cut 4 bases from V and 4 bases from J, with 11 bases between. The CDR3 consists of 13 residues. Germline V gene lookup returns CDR1 SQVTM and CDR2 ANQGSEA.

The chain employs TRBV27 and TRBJ1-1; D is possibly TRBD1 (5 bases). Germline V gene data show CDR1 as MNHEY and CDR2 as SMNVEV (reference sequence). The CDR3 is 15 amino acids. The germline V and J ends were trimmed by 5 bases and 1 base, with 14 bases remaining between them. CDR3 sequence (DNA): TGTGCCAGCAGTCTCCTTAGGACACCGAACACTGAAGCTTTCTTT. It yields the protein CASSLLRTPNTEAFF.

V is TRBV18 and J is TRBJ1-3; 7 bases fit TRBD1. The V gene end was trimmed by 5 bases and the J gene end by 0 bases; junction bases not matched to a gene: 4. The CDR3 consists of 15 residues. The germline V gene has CDR1 KGHSH and CDR2 LQKENI. CDR3 protein: CASSDRESSGNTIYF. DNA of the CDR3: TGTGCCAGCTCAGACAGGGAGAGCTCTGGAAACACCATATATTTT. The full variable domain, with the rest looked up from reference TRBV18 and TRBJ1-3, is NAGVMQNPRHLVRRRGQEARLRCSPMKGHSHVYWYRQLPEEGLKFMVYLQKENIIDESGMPKERFSAEFPKEGPSILRIQQVVRGDSAAYFCASSDRESSGNTIYFGEGSWLTVV.

This clonotype was recorded many times. The chain couples TRBV2 to TRBJ2-3; D is uncertain. The CDR3 is 12 residues long. V lost 2 bases, J lost 6 bases, and 6 bases lay in between. CDR1 and CDR2 from the germline V gene are SNHLY and FYNNEI. CDR3 sequence (DNA): TGTGCCAGCAGTGAATTGGTGGATACGCAGTATTTT. Translating gives CASSELVDTQYF.

This clonotype appeared many times. This chain joins TRBV2 and TRBJ1-5; 10 bases align to TRBD1. This CDR3 has 15 residues. Trimming removed 6 bases from V and 5 bases from J; junction bases left unmatched: 7. The germline V gene has CDR1 SNHLY and CDR2 FYNNEI. The CDR3 DNA sequence: TGTGCCAGCAGGGAGTATGGACAGGGGGATCAGCCCCAGCATTTT. Its protein is CASREYGQGDQPQHF.

This clonotype was seen at least ten times. The J gene is TRBJ1-2, the V gene TRBV12-3 or TRBV12-4, with D unresolved. The CDR3 consists of 12 residues. Deletions cut 2 bases from V and 8 bases from J, with 9 bases between. The CDR3 nucleotides are TGTGCCAGCAGTTTATCGGGGTCCGGCTACACCTTC. Its translation: CASSLSGSGYTF.

A few counts support this clonotype. The J gene is TRBJ2-2, the V gene TRBV20-1; no firm D call. The germline V gene has CDR1 DFQATT and CDR2 SNEGSKA (reference sequence). V was trimmed by 5 bases and J by 7 bases, leaving 14 bases between them. The CDR3 is made up of 13 amino acids. This CDR3 is CSAHLSRDGELFF. The CDR3 DNA sequence: TGCAGTGCTCACCTGTCTAGAGACGGGGAGCTGTTTTTT.

This clonotype was detected ten times or more. The rearrangement links TRBV28 to TRBJ2-7; TRBD1 agrees at 8 bases. There are 13 residues in the CDR3. V lost 6 bases and J lost 3; bases outside the gene matches: 4. CDR1 is MDHEN, CDR2 SYDVKM, per germline. For the CDR3, the DNA is TGTGCCAGCAGCCGTGGACAGGGCTACGAGCAGTACTTC. Protein sequence: CASSRGQGYEQYF.

This clonotype was found many times. V gene TRBV6-1 combines with J gene TRBJ2-1; 16 bases agree with TRBD2. This CDR3 has 15 amino acids. The germline CDR1 and CDR2 sequences are MNHNS and SASEGT. V was clipped by 6 bases and J by 8 bases; unmatched bases: 4. The CDR3 coding sequence is TGTGCCAGCAGAACAGGGACTAGCGGGAGGGATGAGCAGTTCTTC. This sequence encodes CASRTGTSGRDEQFF.

This clonotype was observed a handful of times. This chain uses TRBV6-5 with TRBJ2-5; TRBD2 agrees at 9 bases. V shed 0 bases and J 4 bases; nucleotides not matched to a gene: 9. Germline V CDR1 and CDR2: MNHEY, SVGAGI. CDR3 length equals 17 residues. This CDR3 reads CASSYSISAGGRETQYF. DNA for the CDR3: TGTGCCAGCAGTTACTCGATTTCGGCGGGAGGGCGAGAGACCCAGTACTTC.

V is TRBV2 and J is TRBJ2-1; perhaps D is TRBD1 or TRBD2 (5 bases each). Deletions cut 0 bases from V and 5 bases from J, with 8 bases between. The germline V gene has CDR1 SNHLY and CDR2 FYNNEI. The CDR3 consists of 14 residues. CDR3 protein: CASSEAGTDNEQFF. The CDR3 coding sequence is TGTGCCAGCAGTGAAGCGGGGACCGACAATGAGCAGTTCTTC.

V gene TRBV5-1 combines with J gene TRBJ1-4; D gene uncertain. V lost 7 bases to trimming and J lost 0 bases, with 13 bases between them. Germline V CDR1 and CDR2: SGHRS, YFSETQ. The CDR3 covers 15 residues. The CDR3 reads CASRRTVATNEKLFF. The CDR3 region has the DNA TGCGCCAGCCGACGGACGGTTGCAACTAATGAAAAACTGTTTTTT.

Written as DNA, the CDR3 is TGTGCCAGCAGCCAAGCGGAGTCCTACGAGCAGTACTTC. Amino acids: CASSQAESYEQYF. The chain recombines TRBV4-2 with TRBJ2-7; D unclear. The CDR3 extends over 13 amino acids. Germline assignment: CDR1 LGHNA and CDR2 YNFKEQ. Trimming cost V 1 base and J 1 base, with 5 bases left between them.

The rearrangement joins TRBV6-2 or TRBV6-3 to TRBJ1-1; D gene unclear. The CDR3 totals 16 residues. Germline loops: CDR1 MNHEY, CDR2 SVGEGT. The V and J ends lost 7 bases and 0 bases respectively, with 18 bases between them. This chain's CDR3 is CASTTRVGKVNTEAFF. The DNA for the CDR3 is TGTGCCAGCACCACGCGTGTGGGAAAGGTGAACACTGAAGCTTTCTTT.